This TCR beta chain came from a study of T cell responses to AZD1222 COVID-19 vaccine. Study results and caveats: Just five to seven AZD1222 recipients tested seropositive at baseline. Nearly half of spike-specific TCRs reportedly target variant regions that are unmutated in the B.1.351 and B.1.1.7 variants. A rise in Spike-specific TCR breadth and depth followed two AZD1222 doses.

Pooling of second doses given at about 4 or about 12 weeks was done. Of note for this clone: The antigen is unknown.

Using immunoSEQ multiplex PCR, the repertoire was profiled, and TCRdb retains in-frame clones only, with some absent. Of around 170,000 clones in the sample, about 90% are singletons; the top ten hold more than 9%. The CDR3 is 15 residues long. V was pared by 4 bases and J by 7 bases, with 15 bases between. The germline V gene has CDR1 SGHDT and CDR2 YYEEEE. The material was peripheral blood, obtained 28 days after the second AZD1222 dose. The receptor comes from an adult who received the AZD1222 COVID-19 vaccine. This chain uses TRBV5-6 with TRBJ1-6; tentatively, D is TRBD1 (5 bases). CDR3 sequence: CASSPRVGWNSPLHF. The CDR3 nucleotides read TGTGCCAGCAGCCCCAGGGTAGGGTGGAATTCACCCCTCCACTTT.